The source of this T cell receptor (beta chain) is a study of cytomegalovirus exposure and HLA in healthy donors. Study details: Both the 120 validation repertoires and the 666 first-cohort repertoires used the same platform, as reported by a later analysis. Regarding the study as a whole: Most TCR sequences were seen very rarely across donors, but some public TCRs occurred in many. High sensitivity and specificity were reportedly achieved when the classifier diagnosed cytomegalovirus status. Cytomegalovirus association was listed for 164 TCR beta chains.

The data were produced by immunoSEQ multiplex PCR, yet TCRdb's version contains in-frame clones alone and is incomplete. The sample lists some 150,000 clones, roughly nine tenths occurring once. As for this clone: What it binds is unknown.

Losses at the gene ends were 2 bases for V and 5 bases for J; bases not matched to a gene: 4. Germline lookup yields CDR1 MNHEY and CDR2 SMNVEV (reference sequence). The CDR3 runs to 15 residues. This clonotype originated in a man between 18 and 35 years old in good health and CMV-seronegative. Sequencing was performed on PBMCs. V usage is TRBV27 and J usage is TRBJ2-1; TRBD2 agrees at 9 bases. As DNA, the CDR3 is TGTGCCAGCAGTTTAATAGCGGGGGTGAACAATGAGCAGTTCTTC. Translating it yields CASSLIAGVNNEQFF.